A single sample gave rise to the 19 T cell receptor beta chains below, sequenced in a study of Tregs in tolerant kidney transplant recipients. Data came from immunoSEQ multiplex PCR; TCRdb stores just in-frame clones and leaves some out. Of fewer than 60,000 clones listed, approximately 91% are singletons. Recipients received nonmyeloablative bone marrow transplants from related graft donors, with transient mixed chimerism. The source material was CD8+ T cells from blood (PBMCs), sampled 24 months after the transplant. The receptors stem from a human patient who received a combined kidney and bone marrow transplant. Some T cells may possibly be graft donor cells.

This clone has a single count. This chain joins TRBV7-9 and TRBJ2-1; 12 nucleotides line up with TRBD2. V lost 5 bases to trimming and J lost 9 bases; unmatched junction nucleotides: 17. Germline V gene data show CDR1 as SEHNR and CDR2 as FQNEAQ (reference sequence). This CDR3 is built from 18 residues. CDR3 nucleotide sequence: TGTGCCAGCAGCACTCTGGTGGCTAGCGGGAGGGTCGACCTTGAGCAGTTCTTC. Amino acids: CASSTLVASGRVDLEQFF.

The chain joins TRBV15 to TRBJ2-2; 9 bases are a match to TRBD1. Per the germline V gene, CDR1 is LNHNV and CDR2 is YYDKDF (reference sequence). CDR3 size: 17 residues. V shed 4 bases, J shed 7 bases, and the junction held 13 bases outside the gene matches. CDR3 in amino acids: CATSTQGGDREDGELFF. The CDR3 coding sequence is TGTGCCACCAGCACTCAGGGGGGGGACAGGGAAGACGGGGAGCTGTTTTTT. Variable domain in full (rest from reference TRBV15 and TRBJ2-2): DAMVIQNPRYQVTQFGKPVTLSCSQTLNHNVMYWYQQKSSQAPKLLFHYYDKDFNNEADTPDNFQSRRPNTSFCFLDIRSPGLGDTAMYLCATSTQGGDREDGELFFGEGSRLTVL.

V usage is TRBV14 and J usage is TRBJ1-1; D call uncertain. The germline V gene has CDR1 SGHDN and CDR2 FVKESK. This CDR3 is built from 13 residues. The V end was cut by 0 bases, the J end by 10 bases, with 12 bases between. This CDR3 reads CASSQDLRGGAFF. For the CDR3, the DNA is TGTGCCAGCAGCCAAGATTTGAGAGGCGGAGCTTTCTTT.

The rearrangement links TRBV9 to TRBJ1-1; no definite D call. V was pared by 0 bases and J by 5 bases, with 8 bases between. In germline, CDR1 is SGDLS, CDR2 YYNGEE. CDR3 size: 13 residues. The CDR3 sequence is CASSVEARTEAFF. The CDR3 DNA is TGTGCCAGCAGCGTAGAGGCGAGGACTGAAGCTTTCTTT.

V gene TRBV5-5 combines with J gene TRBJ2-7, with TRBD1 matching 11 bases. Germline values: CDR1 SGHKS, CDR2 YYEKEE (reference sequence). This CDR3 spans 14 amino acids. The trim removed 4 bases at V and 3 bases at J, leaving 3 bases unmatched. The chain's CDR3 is CASSPGQGGYEQYF. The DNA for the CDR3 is TGTGCCAGCAGCCCGGGACAGGGGGGCTACGAGCAGTACTTC.

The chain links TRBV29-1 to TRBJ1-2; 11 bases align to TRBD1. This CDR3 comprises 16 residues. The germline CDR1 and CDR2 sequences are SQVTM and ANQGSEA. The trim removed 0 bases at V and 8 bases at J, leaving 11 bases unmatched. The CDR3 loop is CSVEEYLGQGARGYTF. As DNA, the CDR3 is TGCAGCGTTGAAGAGTATCTCGGACAGGGGGCACGCGGCTACACCTTC. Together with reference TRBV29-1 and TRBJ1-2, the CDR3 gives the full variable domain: SAVISQKPSRDICQRGTSLTIQCQVDSQVTMMFWYRQQPGQSLTLIATANQGSEATYESGFVIDKFPISRPNLTFSTLTVSNMSPEDSSIYLCSVEEYLGQGARGYTFGSGTRLTVV.

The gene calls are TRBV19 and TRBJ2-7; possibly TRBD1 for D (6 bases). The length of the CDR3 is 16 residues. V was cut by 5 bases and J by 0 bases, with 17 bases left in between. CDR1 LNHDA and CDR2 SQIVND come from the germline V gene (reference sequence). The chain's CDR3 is CASSSSGQTYSYEQYF. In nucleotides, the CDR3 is TGTGCCAGTAGTTCCTCAGGACAGACATACTCCTACGAGCAGTACTTC.

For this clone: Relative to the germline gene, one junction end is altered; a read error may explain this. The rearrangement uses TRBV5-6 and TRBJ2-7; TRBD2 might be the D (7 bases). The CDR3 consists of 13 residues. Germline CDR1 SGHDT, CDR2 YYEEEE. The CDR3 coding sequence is TGTGCCAGCAGCCCCCAAGGGGGGGTGGGCGAGCACTTC. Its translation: CASSPQGGVGEHF.

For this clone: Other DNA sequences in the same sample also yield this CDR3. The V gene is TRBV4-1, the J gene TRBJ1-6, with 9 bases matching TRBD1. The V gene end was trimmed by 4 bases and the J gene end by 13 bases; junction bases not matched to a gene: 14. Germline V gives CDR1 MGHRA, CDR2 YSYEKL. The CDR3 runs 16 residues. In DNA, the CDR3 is TGCGCCAGCAGCCCAGAGGGACAGGGAGGTTACTCCCCCCTCCACTTT. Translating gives CASSPEGQGGYSPLHF.

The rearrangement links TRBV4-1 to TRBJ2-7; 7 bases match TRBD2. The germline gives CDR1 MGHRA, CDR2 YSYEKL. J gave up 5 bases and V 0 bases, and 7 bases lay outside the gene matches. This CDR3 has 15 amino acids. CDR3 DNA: TGCGCCAGCAGCCAAGATCGGGGGGTCTCGGACGAGCAGTACTTC. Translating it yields CASSQDRGVSDEQYF.

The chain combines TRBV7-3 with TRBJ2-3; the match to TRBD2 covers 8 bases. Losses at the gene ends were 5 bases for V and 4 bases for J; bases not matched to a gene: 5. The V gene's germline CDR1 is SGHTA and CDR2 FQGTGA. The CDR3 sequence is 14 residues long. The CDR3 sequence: CASSISGGSDTQYF. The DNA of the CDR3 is TGTGCCAGCAGCATAAGCGGGGGATCAGATACGCAGTATTTT.

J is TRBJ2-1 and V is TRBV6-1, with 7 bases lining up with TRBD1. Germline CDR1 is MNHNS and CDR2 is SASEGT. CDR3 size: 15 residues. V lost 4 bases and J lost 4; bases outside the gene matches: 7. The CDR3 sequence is CASSVRQGGYNEQFF. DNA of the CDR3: TGTGCCAGCAGTGTGCGACAGGGTGGATACAATGAGCAGTTCTTC.

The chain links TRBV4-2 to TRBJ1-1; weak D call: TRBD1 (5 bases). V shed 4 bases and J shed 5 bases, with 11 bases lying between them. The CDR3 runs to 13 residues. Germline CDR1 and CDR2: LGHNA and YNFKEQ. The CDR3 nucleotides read TGTGCCAGCAGCCCGGGGGGGAGAACTGAAGCTTTCTTT. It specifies CASSPGGRTEAFF.

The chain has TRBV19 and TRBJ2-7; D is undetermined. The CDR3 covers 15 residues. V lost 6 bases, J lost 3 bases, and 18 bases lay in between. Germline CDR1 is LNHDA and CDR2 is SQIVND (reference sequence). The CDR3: CASSLGNGIYYEQYF. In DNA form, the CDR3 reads TGTGCCAGTAGCCTGGGCAACGGAATATACTACGAGCAGTACTTC.

This chain's CDR3 is CASSQVQRSGDSYEQYF. The CDR3 region has the DNA TGCGCCAGCAGCCAAGTCCAGCGCAGCGGAGACTCCTACGAGCAGTACTTC. The gene calls are TRBV4-1 and TRBJ2-7, with D perhaps TRBD2 (5 bases). Germline V CDR1 and CDR2: MGHRA, YSYEKL. V was cut by 1 base and J by 0 bases, with 16 bases left in between. The CDR3 covers 17 residues.

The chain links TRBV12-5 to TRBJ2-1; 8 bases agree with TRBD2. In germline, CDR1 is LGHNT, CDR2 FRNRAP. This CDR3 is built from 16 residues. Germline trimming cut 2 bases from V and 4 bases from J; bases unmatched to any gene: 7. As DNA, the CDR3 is TGTGCTAGTGGTTTGCCCCTAGCGGGCCTATACAATGAGCAGTTCTTC. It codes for CASGLPLAGLYNEQFF.

CDR3 loop: CASSEWDGTSTDTQYF. The DNA for the CDR3 is TGTGCCAGCAGTGAATGGGACGGGACTAGCACAGATACGCAGTATTTT. The J gene is TRBJ2-3, the V gene TRBV6-1; a weak D match, TRBD2 (6 bases). CDR1 MNHNS and CDR2 SASEGT come from the germline V gene. V was clipped by 2 bases and J by 0 bases, with 12 bases between them. This CDR3 region has 16 residues.

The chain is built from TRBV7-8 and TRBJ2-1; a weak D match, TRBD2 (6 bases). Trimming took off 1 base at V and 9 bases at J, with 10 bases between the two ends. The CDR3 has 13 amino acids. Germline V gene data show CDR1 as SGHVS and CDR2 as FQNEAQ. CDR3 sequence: CASSLVDGGEQFF. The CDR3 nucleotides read TGTGCCAGCAGCTTAGTTGACGGGGGTGAGCAGTTCTTC.

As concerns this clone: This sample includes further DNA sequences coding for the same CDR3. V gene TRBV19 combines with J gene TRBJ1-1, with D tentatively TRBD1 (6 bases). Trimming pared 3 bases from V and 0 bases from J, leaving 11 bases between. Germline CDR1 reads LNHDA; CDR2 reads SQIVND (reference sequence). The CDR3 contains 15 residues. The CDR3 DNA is TGTGCCAGTAGTATTGGAACAGGGCTGAACACTGAAGCTTTCTTT. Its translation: CASSIGTGLNTEAFF.